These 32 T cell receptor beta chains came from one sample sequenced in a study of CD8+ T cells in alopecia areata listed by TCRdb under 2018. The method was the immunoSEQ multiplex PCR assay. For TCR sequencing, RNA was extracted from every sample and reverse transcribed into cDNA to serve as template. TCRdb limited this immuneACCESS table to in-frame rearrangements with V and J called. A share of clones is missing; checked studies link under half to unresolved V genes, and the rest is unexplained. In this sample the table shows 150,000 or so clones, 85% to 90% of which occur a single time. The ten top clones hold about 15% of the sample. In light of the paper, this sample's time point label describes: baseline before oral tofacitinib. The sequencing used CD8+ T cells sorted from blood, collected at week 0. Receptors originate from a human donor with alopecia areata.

The DNA of the CDR3 is TGTGCCAGCAGCCAAGGGGACAGGGCGACCTACGAGCAGTACTTC. Translating gives CASSQGDRATYEQYF. V is TRBV4-2 and J is TRBJ2-7, with TRBD1 matching over 9 bases. The length of the CDR3 is 15 residues. In germline, CDR1 is LGHNA, CDR2 YNFKEQ. V lost 1 base, J lost 2 bases, and 3 bases stayed unmatched.

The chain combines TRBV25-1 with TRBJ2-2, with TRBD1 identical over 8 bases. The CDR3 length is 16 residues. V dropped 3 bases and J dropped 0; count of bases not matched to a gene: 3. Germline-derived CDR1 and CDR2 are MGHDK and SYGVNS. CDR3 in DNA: TGTGCCAGCAGTGATCTGGACAGGGCGAACACCGGGGAGCTGTTTTTT. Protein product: CASSDLDRANTGELFF. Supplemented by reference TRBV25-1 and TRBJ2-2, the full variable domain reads EADIYQTPRYLVIGTGKKITLECSQTMGHDKMYWYQQDPGMELHLIHYSYGVNSTEKGDLSSESTVSRIRTEHFPLTLESARPSHTSQYLCASSDLDRANTGELFFGEGSRLTVL.

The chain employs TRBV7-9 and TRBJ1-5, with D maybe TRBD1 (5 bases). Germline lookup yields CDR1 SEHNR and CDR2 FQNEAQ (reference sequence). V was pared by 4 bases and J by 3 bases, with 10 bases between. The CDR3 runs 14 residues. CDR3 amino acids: CASSSRGDNQPQHF. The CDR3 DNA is TGTGCCAGCAGCTCCCGGGGGGACAATCAGCCCCAGCATTTT.

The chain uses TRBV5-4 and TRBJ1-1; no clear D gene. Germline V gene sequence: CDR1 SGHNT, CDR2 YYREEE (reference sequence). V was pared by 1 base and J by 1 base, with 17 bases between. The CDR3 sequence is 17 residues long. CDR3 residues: CASSLSWQEYRNTEAFF. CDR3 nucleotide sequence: TGTGCCAGCAGCTTGTCGTGGCAGGAATATCGGAACACTGAAGCTTTCTTT.

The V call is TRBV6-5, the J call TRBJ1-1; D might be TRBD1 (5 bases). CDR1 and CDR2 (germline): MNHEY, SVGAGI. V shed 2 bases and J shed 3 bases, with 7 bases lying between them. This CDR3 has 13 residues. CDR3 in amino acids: CASSYVGDTEAFF. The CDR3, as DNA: TGTGCCAGCAGTTACGTGGGGGACACTGAAGCTTTCTTT.

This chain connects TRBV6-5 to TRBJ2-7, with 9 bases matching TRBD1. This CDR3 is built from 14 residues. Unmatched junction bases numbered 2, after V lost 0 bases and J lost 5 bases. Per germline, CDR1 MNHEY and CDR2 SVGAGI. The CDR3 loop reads CASSYSRDRDEQYF. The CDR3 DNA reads TGTGCCAGCAGTTACTCCCGGGACAGGGACGAGCAGTACTTC.

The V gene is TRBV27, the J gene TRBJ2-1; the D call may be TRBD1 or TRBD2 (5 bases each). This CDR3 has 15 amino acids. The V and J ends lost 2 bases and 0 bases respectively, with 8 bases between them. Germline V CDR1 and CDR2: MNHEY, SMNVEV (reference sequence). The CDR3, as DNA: TGTGCCAGCAGTTTAGGGACCGACTCCTACAATGAGCAGTTCTTC. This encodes CASSLGTDSYNEQFF.

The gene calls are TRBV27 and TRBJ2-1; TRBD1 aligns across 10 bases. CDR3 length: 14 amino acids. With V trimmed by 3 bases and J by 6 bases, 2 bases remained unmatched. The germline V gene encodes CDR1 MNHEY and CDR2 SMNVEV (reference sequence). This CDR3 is CASSFGTGVNEQFF. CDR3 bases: TGTGCCAGCAGTTTCGGGACAGGGGTCAATGAGCAGTTCTTC.

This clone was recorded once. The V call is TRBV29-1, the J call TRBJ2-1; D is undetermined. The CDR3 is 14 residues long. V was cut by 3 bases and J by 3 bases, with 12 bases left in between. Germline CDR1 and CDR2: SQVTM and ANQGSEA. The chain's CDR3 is CSVDVSSNYNEQFF. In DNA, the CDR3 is TGCAGCGTTGATGTTAGCAGTAACTACAATGAGCAGTTCTTC.

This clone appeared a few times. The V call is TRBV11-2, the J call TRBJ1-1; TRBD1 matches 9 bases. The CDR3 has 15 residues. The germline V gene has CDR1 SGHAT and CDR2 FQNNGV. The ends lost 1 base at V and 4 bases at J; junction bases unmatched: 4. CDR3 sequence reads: CASSLVWDRVTEAFF. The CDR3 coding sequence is TGTGCCAGCAGCTTAGTATGGGACAGGGTCACTGAAGCTTTCTTT.

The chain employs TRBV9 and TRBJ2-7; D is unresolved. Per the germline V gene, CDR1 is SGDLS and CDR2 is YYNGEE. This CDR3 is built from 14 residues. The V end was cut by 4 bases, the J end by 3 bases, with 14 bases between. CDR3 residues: CASSPPSNSYEQYF. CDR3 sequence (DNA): TGTGCCAGCAGCCCACCCTCAAATAGCTACGAGCAGTACTTC.

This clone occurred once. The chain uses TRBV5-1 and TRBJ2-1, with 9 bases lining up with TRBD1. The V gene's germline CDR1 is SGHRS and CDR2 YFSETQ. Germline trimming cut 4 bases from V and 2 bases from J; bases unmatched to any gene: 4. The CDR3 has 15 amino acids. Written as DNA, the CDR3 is TGCGCCAGCAGCGATACAGGGGGCACCTACAATGAGCAGTTCTTC. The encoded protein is CASSDTGGTYNEQFF.

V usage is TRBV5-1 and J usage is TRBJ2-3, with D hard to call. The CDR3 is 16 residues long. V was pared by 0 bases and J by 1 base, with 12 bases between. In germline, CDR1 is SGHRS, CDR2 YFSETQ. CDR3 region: CASSLGLAPGTDTQYF. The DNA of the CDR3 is TGCGCCAGCAGCTTGGGGTTAGCCCCGGGCACAGATACGCAGTATTTT.

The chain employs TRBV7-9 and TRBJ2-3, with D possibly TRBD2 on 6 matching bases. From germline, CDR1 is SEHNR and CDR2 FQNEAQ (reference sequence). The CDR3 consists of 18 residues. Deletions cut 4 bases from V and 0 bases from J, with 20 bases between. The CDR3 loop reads CASSSPAERTTSTDTQYF. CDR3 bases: TGTGCCAGCAGCTCCCCGGCGGAGCGGACTACTAGCACAGATACGCAGTATTTT.

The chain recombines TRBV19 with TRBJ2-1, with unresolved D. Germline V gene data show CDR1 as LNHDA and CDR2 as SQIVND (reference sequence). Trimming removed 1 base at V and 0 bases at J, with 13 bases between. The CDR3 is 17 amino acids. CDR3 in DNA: TGTGCCAGTAGTATAGTAAGGACGACAAGCTCCTACAATGAGCAGTTCTTC. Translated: CASSIVRTTSSYNEQFF.

The CDR3 region has the DNA TGTGCCAGCAGCCCCGTTTCTCTGAACACTGAAGCTTTCTTT. Translation: CASSPVSLNTEAFF. This chain links TRBV7-9 with TRBJ1-1; D call uncertain. V dropped 5 bases and J dropped 0 bases, with 10 bases sitting between them. CDR3 length: 14 residues. Germline V gene sequence: CDR1 SEHNR, CDR2 FQNEAQ (reference sequence).

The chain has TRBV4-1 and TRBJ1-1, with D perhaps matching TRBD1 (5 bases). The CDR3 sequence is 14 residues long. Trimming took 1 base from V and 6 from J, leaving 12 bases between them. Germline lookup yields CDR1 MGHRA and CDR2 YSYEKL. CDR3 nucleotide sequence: TGCGCCAGCAGCCAAGGTGGGGGTTTGGCTGAAGCTTTCTTT. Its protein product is CASSQGGGLAEAFF.

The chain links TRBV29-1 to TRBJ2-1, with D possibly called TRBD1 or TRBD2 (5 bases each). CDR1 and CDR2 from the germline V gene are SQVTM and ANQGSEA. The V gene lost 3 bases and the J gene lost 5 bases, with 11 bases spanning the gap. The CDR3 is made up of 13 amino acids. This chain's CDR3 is CSVDGDRDNEQFF. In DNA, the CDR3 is TGCAGCGTTGATGGGGACCGGGACAATGAGCAGTTCTTC.

The CDR3 sequence is CASSERLAGSFEEDTGELFF. CDR3 in DNA: TGTGCCAGCAGTGAGAGACTAGCGGGGAGTTTTGAGGAGGACACCGGGGAGCTGTTTTTT. The chain links TRBV2 to TRBJ2-2, with 11 bases fitting TRBD2. The CDR3 spans 20 residues. Per germline, CDR1 SNHLY and CDR2 FYNNEI. Losses at the gene ends were 3 bases for V and 3 bases for J; bases not matched to a gene: 15. Supplemented by reference TRBV2 and TRBJ2-2, the full variable domain reads EPEVTQTPSHQVTQMGQEVILRCVPISNHLYFYWYRQILGQKVEFLVSFYNNEISEKSEIFDDQFSVERPDGSNFTLKIRSTKLEDSAMYFCASSERLAGSFEEDTGELFFGEGSRLTVL.

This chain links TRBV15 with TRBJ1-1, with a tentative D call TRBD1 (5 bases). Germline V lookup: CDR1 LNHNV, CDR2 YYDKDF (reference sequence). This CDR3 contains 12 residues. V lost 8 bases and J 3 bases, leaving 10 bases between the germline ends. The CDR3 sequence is CATRDGDTEAFF. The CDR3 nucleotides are TGTGCCACCCGGGACGGTGACACTGAAGCTTTCTTT.

In DNA, the CDR3 is TGCGCCAGCAGCCAAGCGACAGGGCGGGGTGAGCAGTTCTTC. Translating it yields CASSQATGRGEQFF. The chain carries TRBV4-1 and TRBJ2-1, with a weak D call TRBD1 (7 bases). V gave up 1 base and J gave up 9 bases, with 13 bases separating them. The germline V gene has CDR1 MGHRA and CDR2 YSYEKL. The CDR3 is 14 residues long.

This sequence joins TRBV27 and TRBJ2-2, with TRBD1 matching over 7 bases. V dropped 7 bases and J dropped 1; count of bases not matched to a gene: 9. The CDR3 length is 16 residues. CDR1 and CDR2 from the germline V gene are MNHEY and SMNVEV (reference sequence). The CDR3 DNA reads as TGTGCCAGCATCCCGACAGGGACGGTGAACACCGGGGAGCTGTTTTTT. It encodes CASIPTGTVNTGELFF.

CDR3 sequence: CAIIGSSVPSGANVLTF. For the CDR3, the DNA is TGTGCCATCATTGGATCCTCCGTTCCCTCTGGGGCCAACGTCCTGACTTTC. J is TRBJ2-6 and V is TRBV10-3; D gene uncertain. In germline, CDR1 is ENHRY, CDR2 SYGVKD. The CDR3 extends over 17 amino acids. Trimming stripped 7 bases from V and 0 bases from J, with 16 bases between.

The CDR3 DNA is TGTGCCAGTAGTCCCGAACCGGGACTAAAATACAATGAGCAGTTCTTC. This codes for CASSPEPGLKYNEQFF. The chain links TRBV19 to TRBJ2-1; 7 bases fit TRBD2. Germline V lookup: CDR1 LNHDA, CDR2 SQIVND (reference sequence). The CDR3 has 16 amino acids. With 5 bases clipped from V and 4 bases from J, the junction kept 11 bases outside the gene matches. Full variable domain (missing parts from reference TRBV19 and TRBJ2-1): DGGITQSPKYLFRKEGQNVTLSCEQNLNHDAMYWYRQDPGQGLRLIYYSQIVNDFQKGDIAEGYSVSREKKESFPLTVTSAQKNPTAFYLCASSPEPGLKYNEQFFGPGTRLTVL.

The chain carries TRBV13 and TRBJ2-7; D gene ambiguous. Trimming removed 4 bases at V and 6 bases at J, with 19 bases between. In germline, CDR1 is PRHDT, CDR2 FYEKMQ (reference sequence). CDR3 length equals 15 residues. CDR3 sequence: CASSSQRLPSREQYF. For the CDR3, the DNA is TGTGCCAGCAGCTCACAGCGCCTACCCTCGCGCGAGCAGTACTTC.

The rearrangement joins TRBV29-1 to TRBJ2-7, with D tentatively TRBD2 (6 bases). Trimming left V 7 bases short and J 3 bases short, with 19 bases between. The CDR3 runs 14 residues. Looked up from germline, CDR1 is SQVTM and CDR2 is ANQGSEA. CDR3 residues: CSAQAAAEGYEQYF. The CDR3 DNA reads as TGCAGCGCCCAGGCGGCAGCGGAGGGCTACGAGCAGTACTTC.

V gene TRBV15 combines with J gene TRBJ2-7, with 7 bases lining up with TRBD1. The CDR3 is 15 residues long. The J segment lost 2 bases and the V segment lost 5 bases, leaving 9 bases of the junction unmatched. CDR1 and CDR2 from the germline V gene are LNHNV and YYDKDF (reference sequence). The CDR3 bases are TGTGCCACCAGCTTTCGGACAGGAGAGCCCTACGAGCAGTACTTC. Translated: CATSFRTGEPYEQYF.

The CDR3 bases are TGTGCCAGCAGTTCAAGCGGTTCCTACGAGCAGTACTTC. Translation: CASSSSGSYEQYF. The chain joins TRBV28 to TRBJ2-7, with D tentatively TRBD2 (5 bases). Trimming took off 4 bases at V and 1 base at J, with 8 bases between the two ends. Germline V gives CDR1 MDHEN, CDR2 SYDVKM. CDR3 length equals 13 residues.

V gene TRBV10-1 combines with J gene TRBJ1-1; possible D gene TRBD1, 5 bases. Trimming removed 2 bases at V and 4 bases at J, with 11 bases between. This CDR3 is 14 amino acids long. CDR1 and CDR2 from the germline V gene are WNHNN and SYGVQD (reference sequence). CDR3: CASSEKQGLTEAFF. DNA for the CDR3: TGCGCCAGCAGTGAGAAGCAGGGACTCACTGAAGCTTTCTTT.

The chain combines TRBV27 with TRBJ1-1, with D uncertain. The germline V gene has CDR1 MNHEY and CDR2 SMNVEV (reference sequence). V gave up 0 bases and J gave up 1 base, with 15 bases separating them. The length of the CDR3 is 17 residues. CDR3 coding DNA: TGTGCCAGCAGTTTATCCTCCGACTCGAACCCGAACACTGAAGCTTTCTTT. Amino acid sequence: CASSLSSDSNPNTEAFF.

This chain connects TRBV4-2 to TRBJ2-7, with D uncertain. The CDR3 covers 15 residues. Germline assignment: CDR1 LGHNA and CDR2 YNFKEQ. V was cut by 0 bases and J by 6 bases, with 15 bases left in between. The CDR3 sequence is CASSQDPIPTLEQYF. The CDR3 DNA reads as TGTGCCAGCAGCCAAGATCCGATTCCTACCCTCGAGCAGTACTTC.

The DNA of the CDR3 is TGTGCCAGCAGCTCCATGACCACCGGGGGTACGCAGTATTTT. Its protein product is CASSSMTTGGTQYF. The chain couples TRBV7-9 to TRBJ2-3; tentatively, D is TRBD2 (6 bases). Per germline, CDR1 SEHNR and CDR2 FQNEAQ (reference sequence). The V gene lost 4 bases and the J gene lost 8 bases, with 16 bases spanning the gap. The CDR3 is 14 residues long.